This TCR beta chain was captured by sequencing in a study of blood T cell repertoires in COVID-19. Participants were placed into cohorts based on the clinical history they reported. Donors of Cohort 3 who recovered were those that had two negative PCRs, clearance, or symptom resolution. The CDR3 covers 13 residues. V gave up 4 bases and J gave up 5 bases, with 10 bases separating them. Germline CDR1 and CDR2: SGDLS and YYNGEE. Clones were read by immunoSEQ multiplex PCR, and TCRdb kept only the in-frame ones, dropping some. The sample carries more than 300,000 clones, 87% recorded once. The chain couples TRBV9 to TRBJ2-1; D gene unclear. This sequence originates from a woman aged 30 to 39 who had recovered from COVID-19. The source material was PBMCs or T cells enriched from blood (not recorded which). CDR3 region: CASSQDTNNEQFF. CDR3 coding DNA: TGTGCCAGCAGCCAAGACACAAACAATGAGCAGTTCTTC. Full variable domain (missing parts from reference TRBV9 and TRBJ2-1): DSGVTQTPKHLITATGQRVTLRCSPRSGDLSVYWYQQSLDQGLQFLIQYYNGEERAKGNILERFSAQQFPDLHSELNLSSLELGDSALYFCASSQDTNNEQFFGPGTRLTVL.